The rows below give T cell receptor beta chains drawn from one sample of a study of Graves' ophthalmopathy and Graves' hyperthyroidism. TCRdb processed the multiplex PCR reads anew with MiXCR; each CDR3 protein has one entry. Of about 700,000 distinct CDR3 sequences listed, 35% to 50% are singletons. The sequenced sample was peripheral blood. The receptors originated from an adult man with Graves' ophthalmopathy. CDR3s include the opening cysteine and the closing phenylalanine or tryptophan. D genes are given only for firm matches. A row's size may be missing; if present it is once, few, many or a size class.

clone_size: -
d_call: TRBD1
j_call: TRBJ1-6
v_call: TRBV7-2
cdr3_nt: TGTGCCAGCAGCTTAGGTGGACAGGGGAGGACACCCCTCCACTTT
cdr3_aa: CASSLGGQGRTPLHF

clone_size: few
d_call: -
j_call: TRBJ1-4
v_call: TRBV7-9
cdr3_nt: TGTGCCAGCAGTTTCGGGTCGTTCGGCAGAATAGATCTGTTTTTT
cdr3_aa: CASSFGSFGRIDLFF

clone_size: few
d_call: -
j_call: TRBJ1-6
v_call: TRBV25-1
cdr3_nt: TGCGCCAGCAGTGAGGCGGGGAATTCACCCCTCCACTTT
cdr3_aa: CASSEAGNSPLHF

clone_size: -
d_call: -
j_call: TRBJ2-7
v_call: TRBV10-2
cdr3_nt: TGCGCCAGCAGTGAGTTTGGACCCTACGAGCAGTACTTC
cdr3_aa: CASSEFGPYEQYF

clone_size: -
d_call: -
j_call: TRBJ1-5
v_call: TRBV9
cdr3_nt: TGCGCCAGCAGCCAGGGAAATACAGGGTCCCAGCCCCAGCATTTT
cdr3_aa: CASSQGNTGSQPQHF

clone_size: -
d_call: TRBD1
j_call: TRBJ2-7
v_call: TRBV11-2
cdr3_nt: TGTGCCAGCAGCCGAGACACAGGGGATGAGCAGTACTTC
cdr3_aa: CASSRDTGDEQYF

clone_size: many
d_call: -
j_call: TRBJ1-2
v_call: TRBV29-1
cdr3_nt: TGCAGCGTTCAGATGGACTATGGCTACACCTTC
cdr3_aa: CSVQMDYGYTF

clone_size: many
d_call: -
j_call: TRBJ1-3
v_call: TRBV7-2
cdr3_nt: TGTGCCAGCAGCTTTACAGGCTTCTCTGGAAACACCATATATTTT
cdr3_aa: CASSFTGFSGNTIYF

clone_size: few
d_call: -
j_call: TRBJ1-1
v_call: TRBV11-3
cdr3_nt: TGTGCCAGCAGCTTAGAACCGGTCCCCACTGAAGCTTTCTTT
cdr3_aa: CASSLEPVPTEAFF

clone_size: -
d_call: -
j_call: TRBJ1-5
v_call: TRBV10-3
cdr3_nt: TGTGCCATTGGCTGGGCAAATAGCAATCAGCCCCAGCATTTT
cdr3_aa: CAIGWANSNQPQHF

clone_size: few
d_call: -
j_call: TRBJ1-5
v_call: TRBV24-1
cdr3_nt: TGTGCCAGCAGTCCCGACGGGGGGTTCAATCAGCCCCAGCATTTT
cdr3_aa: CASSPDGGFNQPQHF